Included here is one TCR beta chain sequence, with context. This specimen belongs to a study of CD8 T cells in Susac syndrome. Random hexamers served to reverse transcribe about 0.45 to 1 ug RNA. From the immunoSEQ multiplex PCR reads, TCRdb called clonotypes with MiXCR, one entry per CDR3 protein. The sample lists fewer than 200,000 distinct CDR3 sequences, just under 95% occurring once. The clonotype originates from a human donor in good health. Input material: CD4+ T cells from PBMCs.

The CDR3 DNA sequence: TGTGCCAGCAGCCCTAGCGGGAGTTACTACAATGAGCAGTTCTTC. This gives the protein CASSPSGSYYNEQFF. This chain connects TRBV5-4 to TRBJ2-1, with 10 bases identical to TRBD2. Germline values: CDR1 SGHNT, CDR2 YYREEE (reference sequence). V gave up 4 bases and J gave up 3 bases; unmatched junction bases: 4. The CDR3 is made up of 15 amino acids. Full variable domain (remainder filled in from reference TRBV5-4 and TRBJ2-1): ETGVTQSPTHLIKTRGQQVTLRCSSQSGHNTVSWYQQALGQGPQFIFQYYREEENGRGNFPPRFSGLQFPNYSSELNVNALELDDSALYLCASSPSGSYYNEQFFGPGTRLTVL.